Presented here are 25 T cell receptor beta chains from one specimen sequenced in a study of beta chain features in type 1 diabetes. Sequencing targeted expressed TCRB transcripts, as all isolated RNA had been reverse transcribed. Clones were read by immunoSEQ multiplex PCR, and TCRdb kept only the in-frame ones, dropping some. This table has more than 350,000 clones, approximately 10% appearing once. Input material: naive CD4+ T cells from blood. The receptors were sampled from a woman between 18 and 29 years old in good health.

The V gene is TRBV14, the J gene TRBJ1-6, with 7 nucleotides matching TRBD1. Germline V gene data show CDR1 as SGHDN and CDR2 as FVKESK. The CDR3 length is 16 residues. J gave up 9 bases and V 1 base, and 9 bases lay outside the gene matches. For the CDR3, the DNA is TGTGCCAGCAGCCAAGGACAGGGACTTCTAGCTTCACCCCTCCACTTT. As protein: CASSQGQGLLASPLHF.

The genes are TRBV6-1 and TRBJ2-3; D call uncertain. The CDR3 has 12 amino acids. In germline, CDR1 is MNHNS, CDR2 SASEGT. V was trimmed by 8 bases and J by 2 bases, leaving 8 bases between them. This chain's CDR3 is CASARTTDTQYF. The CDR3 nucleotides read TGTGCCAGCGCGAGGACCACAGATACGCAGTATTTT.

CDR3 in amino acids: CSVGVGTSTDTQYF. In DNA form, the CDR3 reads TGCAGCGTTGGAGTGGGGACTAGCACAGATACGCAGTATTTT. The chain links TRBV29-1 to TRBJ2-3; TRBD2 is a possible D gene (6 bases). The V and J ends lost 4 bases and 0 bases respectively, with 11 bases between them. CDR1 and CDR2 (germline): SQVTM, ANQGSEA. This CDR3 comprises 14 residues.

This clone has a handful of counts. The chain uses TRBV5-1 and TRBJ2-7; 8 bases agree with TRBD1. The CDR3 is 12 residues long. With 7 bases clipped from V and 4 bases from J, the junction kept 4 bases outside the gene matches. Looked up from germline, CDR1 is SGHRS and CDR2 is YFSETQ. The CDR3 DNA reads TGCGCCAGCCGCCGGACAGGGTACGAGCAGTACTTC. Translated: CASRRTGYEQYF.

This clone has more than one count but fewer than ten. The chain is built from TRBV5-4 and TRBJ2-3; 7 bases map to TRBD2. The CDR3 consists of 18 residues. The germline V gene has CDR1 SGHNT and CDR2 YYREEE (reference sequence). The trim removed 4 bases at V and 3 bases at J, leaving 17 bases unmatched. The CDR3 nucleotides read TGTGCCAGCAGCCTGGCTAGCGGTCAAAACGGCGGGACAGATACGCAGTATTTT. Translation: CASSLASGQNGGTDTQYF.

This clone showed up just a few times. The rearrangement uses TRBV5-1 and TRBJ2-4; 9 bases line up with TRBD2. From germline, CDR1 is SGHRS and CDR2 YFSETQ. After removal of 0 bases from V and 6 bases from J, the junction contained 7 bases not matched to a gene. The CDR3 extends over 16 amino acids. The DNA of the CDR3 is TGCGCCAGCAGCTTGGCTCCTAGCGGGGAGTTAAACATTCAGTACTTC. Translation: CASSLAPSGELNIQYF.

This clone turned up a few times. The chain joins TRBV7-9 to TRBJ1-2; D is ambiguous. This CDR3 has 11 residues. V gave up 4 bases and J gave up 8 bases, with 8 bases separating them. Germline V CDR1 and CDR2: SEHNR, FQNEAQ (reference sequence). The chain's CDR3 is CASSWGGGYTF. The CDR3 DNA is TGTGCCAGCAGCTGGGGTGGCGGCTACACCTTC. Drawing the rest from reference TRBV7-9 and TRBJ1-2, the complete variable domain is DTGVSQNPRHKITKRGQNVTFRCDPISEHNRLYWYRQTLGQGPEFLTYFQNEAQLEKSRLLSDRFSAERPKGSFSTLEIQRTEQGDSAMYLCASSWGGGYTFGSGTRLTVV.

Details on this clone: The same CDR3 also results from other DNA sequences found in this sample. The chain uses TRBV19 and TRBJ2-3; D ambiguous. V lost 4 bases, J lost 3 bases, and 2 bases lay in between. The CDR3 extends over 11 amino acids. The germline CDR1 and CDR2 sequences are LNHDA and SQIVND (reference sequence). The CDR3 spells CASSRTDTQYF. The CDR3, as DNA: TGTGCCAGTAGTAGGACAGATACGCAGTATTTT.

This clone was seen a handful of times. The chain couples TRBV9 to TRBJ2-5, with 9 bases that match TRBD2. Trimming removed 3 bases from V and 5 bases from J; junction bases left unmatched: 8. The CDR3 length is 15 residues. Per the germline V gene, CDR1 is SGDLS and CDR2 is YYNGEE. The CDR3 DNA follows: TGTGCCAGCAGCGCCGGGACTAGCCCAACGGAGACCCAGTACTTC. As protein: CASSAGTSPTETQYF.

This chain links TRBV9 with TRBJ2-5; 11 bases map to TRBD1. V shed 1 base and J 5 bases; nucleotides not matched to a gene: 4. This CDR3 is 15 amino acids long. Per the germline V gene, CDR1 is SGDLS and CDR2 is YYNGEE. In DNA form, the CDR3 reads TGTGCCAGCAGCGTAATGGACAGGGGGCTGGAGACCCAGTACTTC. Protein sequence: CASSVMDRGLETQYF.

The chain recombines TRBV28 with TRBJ2-5, with 7 bases that match TRBD2. V trimming: 3 bases; J trimming: 7 bases; junction bases outside the gene matches: 5. The CDR3 extends over 13 amino acids. Germline V lookup: CDR1 MDHEN, CDR2 SYDVKM. The CDR3 nucleotides are TGTGCCAGCAGTTTCCGCGGGGGTGGGACCCAGTACTTC. This gives the protein CASSFRGGGTQYF.

The chain joins TRBV7-8 to TRBJ2-7, with 10 bases that match TRBD1. This CDR3 spans 15 amino acids. Per germline, CDR1 SGHVS and CDR2 FQNEAQ. With 8 bases clipped from V and 6 bases from J, the junction kept 13 bases outside the gene matches. The CDR3 bases are TGTGCCAGCGGGGACGGGACAGGGGTTCTTCGCGAGCAGTACGTC. Residues: CASGDGTGVLREQYV.

This clone appeared a few times. The same CDR3 arises from other DNA sequences in this sample as well. The chain uses TRBV7-9 and TRBJ2-7; D is perhaps TRBD1 (6 bases). This CDR3 has 12 amino acids. Deletions cut 5 bases from V and 7 bases from J, with 12 bases between. Germline V gives CDR1 SEHNR, CDR2 FQNEAQ (reference sequence). CDR3: CASSLQGGEQYF. CDR3 DNA sequence: TGTGCCAGCAGCCTACAGGGTGGGGAGCAGTACTTC.

CDR3 amino acids: CASSPRQPGQRAAFF. The CDR3 region has the DNA TGTGCCAGCAGCCCCCGCCAACCGGGACAAAGGGCGGCTTTCTTT. This chain joins TRBV7-8 and TRBJ1-1; D is perhaps TRBD1 (6 bases). Germline CDR1 reads SGHVS; CDR2 reads FQNEAQ. Trimming removed 5 bases from V and 11 bases from J, with 24 bases in between. The CDR3 is made up of 15 amino acids. Full variable domain (outside the CDR3, taken from reference TRBV7-8 and TRBJ1-1): GAGVSQSPRYKVAKRGQDVALRCDPISGHVSLFWYQQALGQGPEFLTYFQNEAQLDKSGLPSDRFFAERPEGSVSTLKIQRTQQEDSAVYLCASSPRQPGQRAAFFGQGTRLTVV.

This clone was picked up a small number of times. The chain employs TRBV5-1 and TRBJ2-3; the D gene could be TRBD1 or TRBD2 (5 bases each). CDR1 SGHRS and CDR2 YFSETQ come from the germline V gene. The V end lost 0 bases, the J end lost 4 bases, and 9 bases lay between the germline ends. The CDR3 is 14 amino acids. CDR3 residues: CASSLAGTADTQYF. The CDR3 nucleotides are TGCGCCAGCAGCTTGGCTGGGACCGCAGATACGCAGTATTTT. The whole variable domain, remainder taken from reference TRBV5-1 and TRBJ2-3, is KAGVTQTPRYLIKTRGQQVTLSCSPISGHRSVSWYQQTPGQGLQFLFEYFSETQRNKGNFPGRFSGRQFSNSRSEMNVSTLELGDSALYLCASSLAGTADTQYFGPGTRLTVL.

There are a few counts of this clone. V and J are TRBV4-3 and TRBJ1-1; the match to TRBD1 covers 7 bases. Germline CDR1 reads LGHNA; CDR2 reads YSLEER. With V trimmed by 3 bases and J by 3 bases, 4 bases remained unmatched. The CDR3 sequence is 14 residues long. The CDR3 sequence is CASSQEGADTEAFF. CDR3 in DNA: TGCGCCAGCAGCCAGGAGGGGGCCGACACTGAAGCTTTCTTT.

There are a few counts of this clone. The chain is built from TRBV9 and TRBJ1-1; 9 bases align to TRBD1. V gave up 6 bases and J gave up 6 bases; unmatched junction bases: 12. The CDR3 length is 15 residues. Germline CDR1 reads SGDLS; CDR2 reads YYNGEE. The CDR3 here is CASTGPGQGVSEAFF. DNA for the CDR3: TGTGCCAGCACCGGACCGGGACAGGGTGTTTCTGAAGCTTTCTTT.

The V gene is TRBV10-3, the J gene TRBJ1-3, with unresolved D. The V gene's germline CDR1 is ENHRY and CDR2 SYGVKD. The V gene lost 3 bases and the J gene lost 3 bases, with 0 bases spanning the gap. The CDR3 contains 11 residues. The CDR3 reads CAISDGNTIYF. The CDR3 region has the DNA TGTGCCATCAGTGATGGAAACACCATATATTTT.

The table lists this clone with a few counts. The J gene is TRBJ1-2, the V gene TRBV29-1; possibly TRBD1 for D (6 bases). The CDR3 has 11 residues. V was cut by 7 bases and J by 8 bases, with 14 bases left in between. Germline CDR1 SQVTM, CDR2 ANQGSEA. CDR3 loop: CSGETGYGYTF. The CDR3 DNA reads as TGCAGCGGGGAAACAGGGTACGGCTACACCTTC.

The chain couples TRBV15 to TRBJ2-1, with D possibly called TRBD1 or TRBD2 (5 bases each). CDR3 length equals 13 residues. Germline assignment: CDR1 LNHNV and CDR2 YYDKDF (reference sequence). Trimming removed 3 bases at V and 7 bases at J, with 10 bases between. The CDR3 nucleotides are TGTGCCACCAGCAGTGCTTGGGGGAATGAGCAGTTCTTC. Amino acids: CATSSAWGNEQFF.

This clone turned up a few times. The gene calls are TRBV1 and TRBJ1-6; no check of the table's D call, TRBD1, against the DNA was made. TRBV1 is a documented pseudogene. The CDR3 is 14 amino acids. CDR3 bases: TGCACCAGCAGCCAAGACAGGGGGCATTCACCCCTCCACTTT. Encoded protein: CTSSQDRGHSPLHF.

This clone has a single count. The chain uses TRBV10-3 and TRBJ2-5; 8 positions match TRBD1. The V gene's germline CDR1 is ENHRY and CDR2 SYGVKD. The CDR3 has 14 residues. Unmatched junction bases numbered 5, after V lost 2 bases and J lost 6 bases. The CDR3 region is CAISEPTGGQTQYF. CDR3 DNA sequence: TGTGCCATCAGTGAGCCAACAGGGGGTCAGACCCAGTACTTC.

Worth noting for this clone: Other DNA sequences within the sample encode an identical CDR3. J is TRBJ2-7 and V is TRBV7-9; no definite D call. CDR1 is SEHNR, CDR2 FQNEAQ, per germline (reference sequence). This CDR3 is 10 amino acids long. Trimming took 8 bases from V and 2 from J, leaving 4 bases between them. The CDR3 DNA sequence: TGTGCCAGCGGCACCTACGAGCAGTACTTC. It encodes CASGTYEQYF.

This clone was observed at least ten times. The V call is TRBV15, the J call TRBJ2-3; D ambiguous. The ends were cut back, 3 bases at V and 0 bases at J, with 10 bases in the middle. From germline, CDR1 is LNHNV and CDR2 YYDKDF (reference sequence). This CDR3 is 15 amino acids long. The CDR3 loop reads CATSSLGGSTDTQYF. The DNA of the CDR3 is TGTGCCACCAGCAGTCTTGGTGGGAGCACAGATACGCAGTATTTT.

The J gene is TRBJ2-5, the V gene TRBV5-1, with unresolved D. V was pared by 4 bases and J by 0 bases, with 16 bases between. Per germline, CDR1 SGHRS and CDR2 YFSETQ. The CDR3 length is 16 residues. The CDR3 DNA follows: TGCGCCAGCAGCAGAGACCACCGGGTTTACCAAGAGACCCAGTACTTC. As protein: CASSRDHRVYQETQYF.